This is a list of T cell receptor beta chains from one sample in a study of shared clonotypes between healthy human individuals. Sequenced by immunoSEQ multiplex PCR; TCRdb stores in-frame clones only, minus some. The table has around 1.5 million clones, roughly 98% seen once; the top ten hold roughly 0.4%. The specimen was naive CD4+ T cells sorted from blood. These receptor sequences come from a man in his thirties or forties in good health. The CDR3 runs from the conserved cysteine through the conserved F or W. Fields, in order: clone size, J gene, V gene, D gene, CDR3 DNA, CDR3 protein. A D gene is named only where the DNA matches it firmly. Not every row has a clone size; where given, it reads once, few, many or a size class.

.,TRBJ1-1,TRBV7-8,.,TGTGCCAGCAGCTTACCAGGGAACACTGAAGCTTTCTTT,CASSLPGNTEAFF
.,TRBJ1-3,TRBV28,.,TGTGCCAGCAGTGGGGGACTGTTCTCTGGAAACACCATATATTTT,CASSGGLFSGNTIYF
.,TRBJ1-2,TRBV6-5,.,TGTGCCAGCAGTTACTTGGGGGCTGATGGCTACACCTTC,CASSYLGADGYTF
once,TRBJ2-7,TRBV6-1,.,TGTGCCAGCAGTGTAGGGACACCGGAATTCTACGAGCAGTACTTC,CASSVGTPEFYEQYF
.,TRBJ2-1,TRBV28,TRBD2,TGTGCCAGCAGAGGGGGGACTAGCGGGAGTTGGAATGAGCAGTTCTTC,CASRGGTSGSWNEQFF
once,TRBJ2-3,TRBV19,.,TGTGCCAGTAGTATAGAAGGAGGGCCCGGCACAGATACGCAGTATTTT,CASSIEGGPGTDTQYF
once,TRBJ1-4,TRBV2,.,TGTGCCAGCAGTTACAGAGGTGGGGAAAAACTGTTTTTT,CASSYRGGEKLFF
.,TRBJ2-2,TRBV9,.,TGTGCCAGCAGCGTAGAGGGCAGGTCGAACACCGGGGAGCTGTTTTTT,CASSVEGRSNTGELFF
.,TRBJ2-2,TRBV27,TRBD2,TGTGCCAGCAGTCTTCTAGCGGGAGTTGTCGGGGAGCTGTTTTTT,CASSLLAGVVGELFF
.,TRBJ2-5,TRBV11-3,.,TGTGCCAGCAGCTTTGGGGGACTGGGACAAGAGACCCAGTACTTC,CASSFGGLGQETQYF
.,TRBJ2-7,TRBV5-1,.,TGCGCCAGCAGTTCGGGGGCCGGAATCTACGAGCAGTACTTC,CASSSGAGIYEQYF
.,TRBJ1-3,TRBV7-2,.,TGTGCCAGCAGCTTAGTTCCTCCTAGCGGAAACACCATATATTTT,CASSLVPPSGNTIYF
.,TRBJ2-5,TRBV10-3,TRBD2,TGTGCCATCAGTCGTGGCGGGAGGGAAGAGACCCAGTACTTC,CAISRGGREETQYF
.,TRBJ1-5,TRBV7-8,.,TGTGCCAGCAGCTTAGAGGTCCTATATCAGCCCCAGCATTTT,CASSLEVLYQPQHF
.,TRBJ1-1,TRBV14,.,TGTGCCAGCAGCCGAAAGGGGGGGACTGAAGCTTTCTTT,CASSRKGGTEAFF
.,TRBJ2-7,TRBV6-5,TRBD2,TGTGCCAGCAGTTCCCCGGGACTAAAATACGAGCAGTACTTC,CASSSPGLKYEQYF
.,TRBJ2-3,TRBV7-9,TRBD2,TGTGCCAGCAGCTTCTCGCGGGGTAGCGGGAGTACAGATACGCAGTATTTT,CASSFSRGSGSTDTQYF
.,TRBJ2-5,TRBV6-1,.,TGTGCCAGCAGTGAACTAGGGGGGTCGACCCAGTACTTC,CASSELGGSTQYF
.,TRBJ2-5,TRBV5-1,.,TGCGCCAGCAGCTCGGACGTGGGGGCCCGGAAAGAGACCCAGTACTTC,CASSSDVGARKETQYF
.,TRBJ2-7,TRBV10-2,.,TGCGCCAGCAGTGCCTTGGCCAGCCACTCCTACGAGCAGTACTTC,CASSALASHSYEQYF
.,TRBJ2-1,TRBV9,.,TGTGCCAGCAGCGTAGCTGGGATCAGAAATGAGCAGTTCTTC,CASSVAGIRNEQFF
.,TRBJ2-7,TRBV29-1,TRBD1,TGCAGCGTCACCGGGACAGGGGGCAGGTACGAGCAGTACTTC,CSVTGTGGRYEQYF
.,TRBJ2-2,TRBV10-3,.,TGTGCCGTAAGCCGGGACTCAACCGGGGAGCTGTTTTTT,CAVSRDSTGELFF
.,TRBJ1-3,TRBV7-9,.,TGTGCCAGCAGCTTACCGGGCCAAACCCCTCCTGGAAACACCATATATTTT,CASSLPGQTPPGNTIYF
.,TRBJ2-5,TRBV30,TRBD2,TGTGCCTGGAGTGTACGTAGTGCTAGCGGGAGACGAGAGACCCAGTACTTC,CAWSVRSASGRRETQYF
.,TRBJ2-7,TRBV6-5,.,TGTGCCAGCCACGCCGATACCTACGAGCAGTACTTC,CASHADTYEQYF
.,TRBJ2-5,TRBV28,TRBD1,TGTGCCAGCGCCGGGACAGGGTCGAGGGAGACCCAGTACTTC,CASAGTGSRETQYF
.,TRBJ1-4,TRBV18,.,TGTGCCAGCTCCCCCTCCCGGCTGAAGGAAGAAAAACTGTTTTTT,CASSPSRLKEEKLFF
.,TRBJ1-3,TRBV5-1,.,TGCGCCAGCAGCTTGGATACACCTAGCTCTGGAAACACCATATATTTT,CASSLDTPSSGNTIYF
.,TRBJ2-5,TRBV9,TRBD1,TGTGCCAGCAGCGTAGGGCAGGGGGTGTTAGAGACCCAGTACTTC,CASSVGQGVLETQYF